These 29 T cell receptor beta chains share one sample of origin, sequenced in a study of shared clonotypes between healthy human individuals. Profiled with immunoSEQ multiplex PCR; TCRdb holds only in-frame clones, not every one. The sample has approximately 1.5 million clones, 98% seen once. The sample comprised naive CD4+ T cells sorted from blood. Regarding subset: CD45RA+ positively selected. The receptors shown here come from a young man in good health.

This clone was recorded once. The gene calls are TRBV6-5 and TRBJ1-2; D remains unclear. The ends were cut back, 6 bases at V and 4 bases at J, with 15 bases in the middle. The CDR3 runs to 14 residues. Germline loops: CDR1 MNHEY, CDR2 SVGAGI. The CDR3 here is CASRQGRLLYGYTF. CDR3 DNA: TGTGCCAGCAGGCAAGGACGGCTCCTCTATGGCTACACCTTC.

The gene calls are TRBV18 and TRBJ2-3; D unclear. Trimming pared 1 base from V and 5 bases from J, leaving 19 bases between. Germline CDR1 KGHSH, CDR2 LQKENI. This CDR3 is 17 amino acids long. The CDR3 is CASSPLHLSTLIDTQYF. The CDR3 DNA sequence: TGTGCCAGCTCACCACTCCACTTGTCAACCCTAATAGATACGCAGTATTTT.

The rearrangement links TRBV9 to TRBJ2-7; 8 bases are shared with TRBD1. Trimming removed 2 bases from V and 6 bases from J; junction bases left unmatched: 7. CDR1 SGDLS and CDR2 YYNGEE come from the germline V gene. The CDR3 sequence is 14 residues long. The CDR3 DNA is TGTGCCAGCAGCGTGCAGGGGGCGAGGGGCGAGCAGTACTTC. Amino acid sequence: CASSVQGARGEQYF.

The rearrangement links TRBV7-2 to TRBJ2-7; possible D gene TRBD1, 6 bases. The CDR3 has 14 amino acids. Per the germline V gene, CDR1 is SGHTA and CDR2 is FQGNSA. Trimming stripped 1 base from V and 3 bases from J, with 10 bases between. The CDR3, as DNA: TGTGCCAGCAGCTTAGGGGACATCCTCTACGAGCAGTACTTC. This gives the protein CASSLGDILYEQYF.

The chain employs TRBV14 and TRBJ2-1, with 8 bases that match TRBD1. The J segment lost 8 bases and the V segment lost 1 base, leaving 10 bases of the junction unmatched. Germline-derived CDR1 and CDR2 are SGHDN and FVKESK. The CDR3 spans 16 residues. CDR3: CASSQGHPGGGDEQFF. The CDR3 nucleotides read TGTGCCAGCAGCCAAGGGCATCCAGGGGGCGGGGATGAGCAGTTCTTC. The complete variable domain, with remaining parts taken from reference TRBV14 and TRBJ2-1, reads EAGVTQFPSHSVIEKGQTVTLRCDPISGHDNLYWYRRVMGKEIKFLLHFVKESKQDESGMPNNRFLAERTGGTYSTLKVQPAELEDSGVYFCASSQGHPGGGDEQFFGPGTRLTVL.

The genes are TRBV5-1 and TRBJ1-2, with D perhaps matching TRBD1 (5 bases). Germline CDR1 reads SGHRS; CDR2 reads YFSETQ. V shed 0 bases and J shed 8 bases, with 8 bases lying between them. There are 12 residues in the CDR3. In DNA form, the CDR3 reads TGCGCCAGCAGCTTGGAAGGGGCCGGCTACACCTTC. Encoded protein: CASSLEGAGYTF.

The V call is TRBV6-4, the J call TRBJ2-7; D is ambiguous. The CDR3 length is 14 residues. Per germline, CDR1 MRHNA and CDR2 SNTAGT. V lost 3 bases, J lost 3 bases, and 12 bases lay in between. The CDR3 DNA sequence: TGTGCCAGCAGTGATCTGGACGGAGACTACGAGCAGTACTTC. Translation gives CASSDLDGDYEQYF.

The chain employs TRBV5-1 and TRBJ2-7; 9 nucleotides agree with TRBD1. Trimming removed 2 bases from V and 6 bases from J; junction bases left unmatched: 12. Germline-derived CDR1 and CDR2 are SGHRS and YFSETQ. The CDR3 is made up of 16 amino acids. The CDR3 bases are TGCGCCAGCAGCTTAGGTGATAACAGGGGGCTTGGCGAGCAGTACTTC. It encodes CASSLGDNRGLGEQYF.

This clone was seen once. The CDR3 protein is CASSRQPGPTYEKLFF. Here the CDR3 DNA reads TGCGCCAGCAGCCGACAGCCGGGACCGACTTATGAAAAACTGTTTTTT. V usage is TRBV5-1 and J usage is TRBJ1-4, with D tentatively TRBD1 (5 bases). This CDR3 region has 16 residues. CDR1 and CDR2 from the germline V gene are SGHRS and YFSETQ. V was clipped by 4 bases and J by 6 bases, with 19 bases between them.

The chain combines TRBV9 with TRBJ2-7, with 7 positions matching TRBD1. V trimming: 3 bases; J trimming: 2 bases; junction bases outside the gene matches: 5. The CDR3 totals 14 residues. CDR1 and CDR2 (germline): SGDLS, YYNGEE. The CDR3 spells CASSAQGMPYEQYF. In DNA form, the CDR3 reads TGTGCCAGCAGCGCACAGGGGATGCCCTACGAGCAGTACTTC.

This clone was detected once. The CDR3 region is CASRRLAGVSGYEQYF. CDR3 bases: TGTGCCAGCAGGAGACTAGCGGGGGTTTCTGGATACGAGCAGTACTTC. This chain links TRBV28 with TRBJ2-7; 12 bases are a match to TRBD2. The CDR3 has 16 residues. J was trimmed by 4 bases and V by 6 bases; bases with no gene match: 10. The germline V gene has CDR1 MDHEN and CDR2 SYDVKM.

V and J are TRBV5-4 and TRBJ1-1; perhaps TRBD1 as D (5 bases). V was cut by 2 bases and J by 4 bases, with 12 bases left in between. This CDR3 is 14 amino acids long. The germline gives CDR1 SGHNT, CDR2 YYREEE (reference sequence). The CDR3 DNA follows: TGTGCCAGCAGCTTCCGGGGCGACACCACTGAAGCTTTCTTT. Translating it yields CASSFRGDTTEAFF. Full variable domain (rest looked up from reference TRBV5-4 and TRBJ1-1): ETGVTQSPTHLIKTRGQQVTLRCSSQSGHNTVSWYQQALGQGPQFIFQYYREEENGRGNFPPRFSGLQFPNYSSELNVNALELDDSALYLCASSFRGDTTEAFFGQGTRLTVV.

This clone was detected only once. The chain links TRBV18 to TRBJ1-5, with 9 bases identical to TRBD1. The V gene's germline CDR1 is KGHSH and CDR2 LQKENI. V lost 4 bases to trimming and J lost 5 bases; unmatched junction nucleotides: 3. There are 14 residues in the CDR3. The CDR3 coding sequence is TGTGCCAGCTCACACAGGGGGCGGGATCAGCCCCAGCATTTT. It codes for CASSHRGRDQPQHF.

Only one count was recorded for this clone. The chain uses TRBV7-2 and TRBJ2-7, with 8 bases identical to TRBD2. Trimming took 1 base from V and 6 from J; bases not matched to a gene: 5. Germline V gene sequence: CDR1 SGHTA, CDR2 FQGNSA. The CDR3 contains 14 residues. The CDR3 here is CASSLVREVGEQYF. The CDR3 region has the DNA TGTGCCAGCAGCTTAGTGCGGGAGGTCGGCGAGCAGTACTTC.

This chain connects TRBV27 to TRBJ2-5; 7 bases map to TRBD2. Trimming removed 6 bases from V and 1 base from J; junction bases left unmatched: 8. This CDR3 region has 15 residues. Germline V gene data show CDR1 as MNHEY and CDR2 as SMNVEV (reference sequence). CDR3: CASSTGTTFQETQYF. CDR3 coding DNA: TGTGCCAGCAGCACCGGGACTACCTTCCAAGAGACCCAGTACTTC.

The gene calls are TRBV7-9 and TRBJ1-1, with D unresolved. V lost 4 bases, J lost 4 bases, and 16 bases lay in between. Germline V lookup: CDR1 SEHNR, CDR2 FQNEAQ (reference sequence). CDR3 length equals 15 residues. CDR3 protein: CASSSQPVVSTEAFF. CDR3 nucleotide sequence: TGTGCCAGCAGCTCCCAACCGGTGGTATCCACTGAAGCTTTCTTT.

For the CDR3, the DNA is TGTGCCAGCAGCAGAACCAGACTGAGCAATCAGCCCCAGCATTTT. Translating it yields CASSRTRLSNQPQHF. The chain is built from TRBV7-8 and TRBJ1-5; unclear D gene. Germline CDR1 and CDR2: SGHVS and FQNEAQ. The CDR3 totals 15 residues. V was shortened by 5 bases and J by 1 base, with 12 bases between the two germline ends.

This clone is a singleton in its sample. The chain couples TRBV6-5 to TRBJ1-4; 7 positions agree with TRBD1. CDR3 length: 12 residues. The germline CDR1 and CDR2 sequences are MNHEY and SVGAGI. The junction had 1 base not matched to a gene; V was cut back by 7 bases and J by 5 bases. CDR3 residues: CASKQGNEKLFF. CDR3 bases: TGTGCCAGCAAACAGGGGAATGAAAAACTGTTTTTT.

In its sample, this clone was seen once. V gene TRBV6-1 combines with J gene TRBJ2-1, with D possibly being TRBD2 (6 bases). The CDR3 is 15 residues long. Germline assignment: CDR1 MNHNS and CDR2 SASEGT. V lost 7 bases to trimming and J lost 0 bases, with 13 bases between them. CDR3 nucleotide sequence: TGTGCCAGCAATTTCGGGACTCCCTCCTACAATGAGCAGTTCTTC. Residues: CASNFGTPSYNEQFF.

The chain combines TRBV19 with TRBJ2-7, with D maybe TRBD2 (6 bases). The CDR3 is made up of 15 amino acids. Trimming left V 3 bases short and J 3 bases short, with 15 bases between. Per the germline V gene, CDR1 is LNHDA and CDR2 is SQIVND (reference sequence). CDR3 nucleotide sequence: TGTGCCAGTAGTATTGGGGACTCTGGGGACTACGAGCAGTACTTC. Protein sequence: CASSIGDSGDYEQYF.

The V gene is TRBV27, the J gene TRBJ2-1; possible D gene TRBD1, 6 bases. Trimming cost V 4 bases and J 4 bases, with 20 bases left between them. The CDR3 loop spans 17 amino acids. CDR1 MNHEY and CDR2 SMNVEV come from the germline V gene (reference sequence). The CDR3 spells CASSWGQTRFGYNEQFF. The CDR3 bases are TGTGCCAGCAGTTGGGGGCAGACCCGCTTCGGGTACAATGAGCAGTTCTTC.

The chain carries TRBV27 and TRBJ2-7, with D uncertain. Trimming took 3 bases from V and 0 from J, leaving 12 bases between them. This CDR3 spans 15 amino acids. Germline CDR1 MNHEY, CDR2 SMNVEV (reference sequence). For the CDR3, the DNA is TGTGCCAGCAGTTTGGCTGGGGTCCACTCCTACGAGCAGTACTTC. This encodes CASSLAGVHSYEQYF.

The chain combines TRBV7-2 with TRBJ1-1, with a weak D call TRBD1 (5 bases). CDR1 is SGHTA, CDR2 FQGNSA, per germline. Trimming stripped 3 bases from V and 4 bases from J, with 15 bases between. The CDR3 spans 15 residues. CDR3 sequence reads: CASSFLGVFGTEAFF. The CDR3 bases are TGTGCCAGCAGCTTCTTGGGGGTCTTTGGCACTGAAGCTTTCTTT.

The J gene is TRBJ2-1, the V gene TRBV7-8, with D perhaps matching TRBD1 (6 bases). The V and J ends lost 1 base and 8 bases respectively, with 18 bases between them. The CDR3 loop spans 16 amino acids. Germline-derived CDR1 and CDR2 are SGHVS and FQNEAQ. As DNA, the CDR3 is TGTGCCAGCAGCTTAGATACGGCAGGGGTTAACGATGAGCAGTTCTTC. It translates to CASSLDTAGVNDEQFF.

The chain links TRBV19 to TRBJ2-2, with 12 bases identical to TRBD2. CDR1 and CDR2 (germline): LNHDA, SQIVND (reference sequence). With 9 bases clipped from V and 7 bases from J, the junction kept 6 bases outside the gene matches. This CDR3 has 14 amino acids. The CDR3: CASSSGRGSGELFF. The DNA of the CDR3 is TGTGCCAGCTCTAGCGGGAGGGGTAGCGGGGAGCTGTTTTTT.

For this clone: Other nucleotide sequences from this sample produce the same CDR3. This chain joins TRBV18 and TRBJ2-5, with D uncertain. The V end lost 0 bases, the J end lost 4 bases, and 6 bases lay between the germline ends. Germline loops: CDR1 KGHSH, CDR2 LQKENI. The CDR3 totals 13 residues. Written as DNA, the CDR3 is TGTGCCAGCTCACCACCGGGGTCAGAGACCCAGTACTTC. It is translated as CASSPPGSETQYF.

This chain links TRBV28 with TRBJ2-3, with D maybe TRBD1 (6 bases). The CDR3 has 15 residues. Deletions cut 3 bases from V and 2 bases from J, with 12 bases between. CDR1 MDHEN and CDR2 SYDVKM come from the germline V gene. The CDR3: CASSFGDRYTDTQYF. As DNA, the CDR3 is TGTGCCAGCAGTTTTGGCGACAGGTACACAGATACGCAGTATTTT.

Turning to this clone: Distinct nucleotide sequences in the sample also encode this CDR3. V is TRBV7-9 and J is TRBJ2-5; D is ambiguous. Germline-derived CDR1 and CDR2 are SEHNR and FQNEAQ (reference sequence). The CDR3 sequence is 12 residues long. Trimming pared 2 bases from V and 2 bases from J, leaving 3 bases between. The CDR3 DNA reads TGTGCCAGCAGCTTAAATCAAGAGACCCAGTACTTC. Its translation is CASSLNQETQYF.

The DNA of the CDR3 is TGTGCCAGCAGTGAAGAGGTTAACAATGAGCAGTTCTTC. Amino acids: CASSEEVNNEQFF. This sequence joins TRBV2 and TRBJ2-1, with D hard to call. The CDR3 covers 13 residues. Trimming left V 1 base short and J 5 bases short, with 6 bases between. From germline, CDR1 is SNHLY and CDR2 FYNNEI.